These 15 T cell receptor beta chains were all obtained from the same sample, sequenced in a study of blood T cell repertoires in COVID-19. Sequencing was performed with immunoSEQ multiplex PCR; in TCRdb, only in-frame clones are kept and a portion is missing. Here the sample spans about 130,000 clones, around 85% being singletons. The specimen was PBMCs or T cells enriched from blood (not recorded which). The receptor set was obtained from a man between 50 and 59 years old who had recovered from COVID-19.

The V and J genes are TRBV19 and TRBJ2-7; 7 nucleotides agree with TRBD1. This CDR3 region has 13 residues. V gave up 3 bases and J gave up 4 bases; unmatched junction bases: 3. CDR1 and CDR2 (germline): LNHDA, SQIVND (reference sequence). The CDR3 reads CASSIEQGYEQYF. The CDR3 DNA reads as TGTGCCAGTAGTATTGAACAGGGGTACGAGCAGTACTTC.

V and J are TRBV5-4 and TRBJ2-5, with D perhaps TRBD1 (8 bases). V was trimmed by 4 bases and J by 3 bases, leaving 16 bases between them. The CDR3 covers 15 residues. Germline CDR1 SGHNT, CDR2 YYREEE (reference sequence). CDR3 amino acids: CASSARTGREETQYF. CDR3 nucleotide sequence: TGTGCCAGCAGCGCAAGGACAGGGAGGGAAGAGACCCAGTACTTC.

The chain is built from TRBV7-2 and TRBJ2-1; 8 nucleotides align to TRBD2. The CDR3 is made up of 19 amino acids. Trimming removed 2 bases from V and 0 bases from J; junction bases left unmatched: 12. CDR1 and CDR2 (germline): SGHTA, FQGNSA. In DNA form, the CDR3 reads TGTGCCAGCAGCTTATTTGAAGCGGGGGCCTCGAGCTCCTACAATGAGCAGTTCTTC. This codes for CASSLFEAGASSSYNEQFF. Complete variable domain (other parts from reference TRBV7-2 and TRBJ2-1): GAGVSQSPSNKVTEKGKDVELRCDPISGHTALYWYRQSLGQGLEFLIYFQGNSAPDKSGLPSDRFSAERTGGSVSTLTIQRTQQEDSAVYLCASSLFEAGASSSYNEQFFGPGTRLTVL.

The chain recombines TRBV5-1 with TRBJ1-4; TRBD1 aligns across 11 bases. Losses at the gene ends were 4 bases for V and 8 bases for J; bases not matched to a gene: 7. The CDR3 contains 15 residues. Per germline, CDR1 SGHRS and CDR2 YFSETQ. The DNA of the CDR3 is TGCGCCAGCAGCCACGGGACAGGGGGAGGAGAAAAACTGTTTTTT. It codes for CASSHGTGGGEKLFF. Full variable domain (remainder filled in from reference TRBV5-1 and TRBJ1-4): KAGVTQTPRYLIKTRGQQVTLSCSPISGHRSVSWYQQTPGQGLQFLFEYFSETQRNKGNFPGRFSGRQFSNSRSEMNVSTLELGDSALYLCASSHGTGGGEKLFFGSGTQLSVL.

The chain uses TRBV11-2 and TRBJ1-1; the D gene is possibly TRBD1 (6 bases). The CDR3 contains 14 residues. Germline CDR1 SGHAT, CDR2 FQNNGV. Trimming pared 5 bases from V and 0 bases from J, leaving 10 bases between. The CDR3 reads CASSGDIVNTEAFF. CDR3 bases: TGTGCCAGCAGCGGGGACATTGTGAACACTGAAGCTTTCTTT.

The V call is TRBV2, the J call TRBJ2-2, with 9 bases matching TRBD1. CDR1 and CDR2 (germline): SNHLY, FYNNEI. The CDR3 spans 18 residues. The V segment lost 4 bases and the J segment 3 bases; nucleotides outside the gene matches: 12. The CDR3 DNA follows: TGTGCCAGCAGTGCAACAGGGGGCGTCAATAGGGACACCGGGGAGCTGTTTTTT. This codes for CASSATGGVNRDTGELFF.

The J gene is TRBJ2-7, the V gene TRBV29-1; no definite D call. The germline V and J ends were trimmed by 4 bases and 6 bases, with 10 bases remaining between them. The CDR3 extends over 11 amino acids. Germline values: CDR1 SQVTM, CDR2 ANQGSEA. The CDR3 region is CSVVVVSEQYF. CDR3 in DNA: TGCAGCGTTGTAGTGGTTTCCGAGCAGTACTTC.

This chain connects TRBV27 to TRBJ1-5, with TRBD1 matching over 9 bases. The CDR3 spans 16 residues. Germline V lookup: CDR1 MNHEY, CDR2 SMNVEV (reference sequence). Trimming removed 6 bases from V and 5 bases from J; junction bases left unmatched: 11. CDR3 region: CASSLRQGGYDQPQHF. CDR3 DNA: TGTGCCAGCAGCCTAAGACAGGGGGGGTACGATCAGCCCCAGCATTTT.

This clone is a singleton in its sample. The chain recombines TRBV11-2 with TRBJ2-7, with 11 bases aligning to TRBD2. Germline loops: CDR1 SGHAT, CDR2 FQNNGV. CDR3 length equals 15 residues. The J segment lost 1 base and the V segment lost 5 bases, leaving 4 bases of the junction unmatched. DNA of the CDR3: TGTGCCAGCAGCCTCGGGACTAGCGGTTCCTACGAGCAGTACTTC. The encoded protein is CASSLGTSGSYEQYF.

The chain recombines TRBV10-1 with TRBJ2-1; no clear D. Germline-derived CDR1 and CDR2 are WNHNN and SYGVQD (reference sequence). The V end was cut by 7 bases, the J end by 5 bases, with 12 bases between. There are 13 residues in the CDR3. In nucleotides, the CDR3 is TGCGCCAGCATGCAGTCCCTTAACAATGAGCAGTTCTTC. It yields the protein CASMQSLNNEQFF.

The V and J genes are TRBV14 and TRBJ2-2, with D possibly matching TRBD2 (5 bases). Trimming shortened V by 6 bases and J by 5 bases, and 13 bases separated the two germline ends. The CDR3 runs to 14 residues. CDR1 SGHDN and CDR2 FVKESK come from the germline V gene. In nucleotides, the CDR3 is TGTGCCAGCAGAGGAGGAGTTAGGACCGGGGAGCTGTTTTTT. Translation: CASRGGVRTGELFF. The complete variable domain, with remaining parts taken from reference TRBV14 and TRBJ2-2, reads EAGVTQFPSHSVIEKGQTVTLRCDPISGHDNLYWYRRVMGKEIKFLLHFVKESKQDESGMPNNRFLAERTGGTYSTLKVQPAELEDSGVYFCASRGGVRTGELFFGEGSRLTVL.

The chain combines TRBV7-8 with TRBJ2-2, with a weak D call TRBD1 (7 bases). Germline lookup yields CDR1 SGHVS and CDR2 FQNEAQ. Between the trimmed V and J ends, which lost 0 bases and 3 bases, there was a span of 14 bases. This CDR3 contains 17 residues. The CDR3 bases are TGTGCCAGCAGCTTAGCGGGGGGACAGACCTACACCGGGGAGCTGTTTTTT. Translating it yields CASSLAGGQTYTGELFF.

The chain couples TRBV6-4 to TRBJ2-2, with 8 bases identical to TRBD1. Germline CDR1 MRHNA, CDR2 SNTAGT. The CDR3 consists of 14 residues. The trim removed 4 bases at V and 6 bases at J, leaving 4 bases unmatched. CDR3 sequence (DNA): TGTGCCAGCAGTGTCCTACAGGGGGCCGGGGAGCTGTTTTTT. As protein: CASSVLQGAGELFF.

This clone was seen a handful of times. The CDR3 nucleotides read TGTGCCAGCAGCTTAGGGTCTTTTCTGGAGCTAAATCAGCCCCAGCATTTT. Protein: CASSLGSFLELNQPQHF. The V call is TRBV7-2, the J call TRBJ1-5, with D hard to call. Trimming removed 1 base from V and 4 bases from J, with 17 bases in between. The CDR3 spans 17 residues. Germline values: CDR1 SGHTA, CDR2 FQGNSA.

The V and J genes are TRBV3-1 (or the pseudogene TRBV3-2) and TRBJ1-6; D may be TRBD1 (6 bases). This CDR3 has 14 residues. Trimming removed 4 bases at V and 11 bases at J, with 15 bases between. Germline CDR1 LGHDT, CDR2 YNNKEL (reference sequence). The CDR3 region has the DNA TGTGCCAGCAGCCCATCGACAGGCTCGACACCCCTCCACTTT. Translation gives CASSPSTGSTPLHF.